What follows is one TCR beta chain and its context. Antigen: not known. This sample stems from a study of Ad26.COV2.S vaccination and SARS-CoV-2 variants. Across the whole study: Ad26.COV2.S given intramuscularly, once or twice 56 days apart.

Treatment of the sample: roughly 18 received Ad26.COV2.S at low or high dose, single or two shots; roughly five received placebo; per-sample allocation not given. Sampling was done on day 63 after the first vaccine or placebo injection. At a Boston site, the person donating was an adult of 18-55 years. Study outcomes and limitations: Total T cell responses were possibly underestimated by TCR breadth and depth analyses. Non-spike TCR breadth did not differ much between vaccine and placebo recipients.

TCRdb's copy holds only in-frame clones and misses some; the assay was immunoSEQ multiplex PCR. The sample has fewer than 400,000 clones, around nine tenths seen once; the top ten hold around 1.9%. CDR3 length: 15 amino acids. The ends lost 6 bases at V and 7 bases at J; junction bases unmatched: 10. From germline, CDR1 is MDHEN and CDR2 SYDVKM. This chain joins TRBV28 and TRBJ1-1, with TRBD1 matching 11 bases. Specimen: peripheral blood, collected in a trial of Ad26.COV2.S vaccine versus placebo. The TCR originated in a person between 18 and 59 years old who received the Ad26.COV2.S COVID-19 vaccine or a placebo. In nucleotides, the CDR3 is TGTGCCAGCAGCTCCAGGGGACAGGGGGTCAGTGAAGCTTTCTTT. Protein sequence: CASSSRGQGVSEAFF.